Below are 21 T cell receptor beta chains sequenced from a single sample in a study of cytomegalovirus exposure and HLA in healthy donors. The PCR was carried out with 60 Vbeta primers and 13 Jbeta primers. TCRdb's copy holds only in-frame clones and misses some; the assay was immunoSEQ multiplex PCR. Seen here are some 180,000 clones, 76% observed once, and the top ten hold 1.5% to 2%. The source material was PBMCs. All receptors come from a man aged 18 to 30 in good health and CMV-seronegative.

CDR3 protein: CASSTPPDRRGLKDTQYF. CDR3 DNA sequence: TGTGCCAGTAGTACTCCCCCGGATCGGAGGGGCCTCAAAGATACGCAGTATTTT. The chain is built from TRBV19 and TRBJ2-3; D is possibly TRBD2 (6 bases). The germline gives CDR1 LNHDA, CDR2 SQIVND (reference sequence). This CDR3 is built from 18 residues. V dropped 4 bases and J dropped 5 bases, with 25 bases sitting between them.

The chain carries TRBV6-6 and TRBJ2-5; 10 positions agree with TRBD2. There are 15 residues in the CDR3. After removal of 6 bases from V and 5 bases from J, the junction contained 9 bases not matched to a gene. Germline CDR1 is MNHNY and CDR2 is SVGAGI (reference sequence). The CDR3 loop reads CASSPSGGGDETQYF. In DNA, the CDR3 is TGTGCCAGCAGCCCGAGCGGGGGGGGAGACGAGACCCAGTACTTC.

The CDR3 here is CASSAHPSGGPLGEQYF. CDR3 sequence (DNA): TGTGCCAGCAGCGCCCACCCTAGCGGGGGGCCCTTGGGGGAGCAGTACTTC. The chain links TRBV9 to TRBJ2-7, with 11 bases matching TRBD2. The CDR3 is made up of 17 amino acids. CDR1 is SGDLS, CDR2 YYNGEE, per germline. J lost 7 bases, V lost 3 bases, and 15 bases had no gene match. Complete variable domain (other parts from reference TRBV9 and TRBJ2-7): DSGVTQTPKHLITATGQRVTLRCSPRSGDLSVYWYQQSLDQGLQFLIQYYNGEERAKGNILERFSAQQFPDLHSELNLSSLELGDSALYFCASSAHPSGGPLGEQYFGPGTRLTVT.

The rearrangement joins TRBV7-2 to TRBJ1-6, with a weak D call TRBD1 (5 bases). Germline values: CDR1 SGHTA, CDR2 FQGNSA. The CDR3 totals 16 residues. Trimming left V 5 bases short and J 14 bases short, with 25 bases between. CDR3 coding DNA: TGTGCCAGCAGCCCCCCCGGGGGGACCCTTTTACCCGCCCTCCACTTT. This translates into CASSPPGGTLLPALHF.

This rearrangement joins TRBV6-1 to TRBJ1-6; tentatively, D is TRBD1 (6 bases). Looked up from germline, CDR1 is MNHNS and CDR2 is SASEGT. This CDR3 is 12 amino acids long. Trimming cost V 2 bases and J 12 bases, with 8 bases left between them. This CDR3 reads CASSETGRPLHF. Written as DNA, the CDR3 is TGTGCCAGCAGTGAAACAGGGAGACCCCTCCACTTT.

This clone was recorded only once. The genes are TRBV12-5 and TRBJ2-5; tentatively, D is TRBD2 (6 bases). The CDR3 sequence is 16 residues long. Germline lookup yields CDR1 LGHNT and CDR2 FRNRAP. V was clipped by 3 bases and J by 5 bases, with 19 bases between them. CDR3: CASGFQHKAGGETQYF. DNA of the CDR3: TGTGCTAGTGGTTTCCAGCATAAGGCCGGGGGTGAGACCCAGTACTTC. Combining the CDR3 with reference TRBV12-5 and TRBJ2-5 gives the whole variable domain DARVTQTPRHKVTEMGQEVTMRCQPILGHNTVFWYRQTMMQGLELLAYFRNRAPLDDSGMPKDRFSAEMPDATLATLKIQPSEPRDSAVYFCASGFQHKAGGETQYFGPGTRLLVL.

The chain combines TRBV7-9 with TRBJ1-1; D is perhaps TRBD1 (5 bases). Trimming stripped 2 bases from V and 4 bases from J, with 11 bases between. The CDR3 extends over 14 amino acids. The V gene's germline CDR1 is SEHNR and CDR2 FQNEAQ (reference sequence). The CDR3 DNA reads as TGTGCCAGCAGCTTACCCTCGGGGGTCACTGAAGCTTTCTTT. Translated: CASSLPSGVTEAFF.

The chain links TRBV6-1 to TRBJ2-7, with D maybe TRBD2 (7 bases). The V and J ends lost 8 bases and 3 bases respectively, with 17 bases between them. CDR1 MNHNS and CDR2 SASEGT come from the germline V gene. CDR3 length: 14 residues. This CDR3 is CASGGGRGFYEQYF. The CDR3 nucleotides read TGTGCCAGCGGGGGGGGCAGGGGATTCTACGAGCAGTACTTC.

The chain couples TRBV19 to TRBJ2-7, with D perhaps TRBD1 (6 bases). The CDR3 extends over 14 amino acids. V lost 5 bases and J 0 bases, leaving 11 bases between the germline ends. Germline CDR1 is LNHDA and CDR2 is SQIVND (reference sequence). CDR3 nucleotide sequence: TGTGCCAGTAGTCTTCAGGGGCGCTCCTACGAGCAGTACTTC. This sequence encodes CASSLQGRSYEQYF. Full variable domain (rest looked up from reference TRBV19 and TRBJ2-7): DGGITQSPKYLFRKEGQNVTLSCEQNLNHDAMYWYRQDPGQGLRLIYYSQIVNDFQKGDIAEGYSVSREKKESFPLTVTSAQKNPTAFYLCASSLQGRSYEQYFGPGTRLTVT.

This chain links TRBV5-1 with TRBJ2-7; 10 bases line up with TRBD2. Per germline, CDR1 SGHRS and CDR2 YFSETQ. V lost 4 bases to trimming and J lost 4 bases; unmatched junction nucleotides: 11. The CDR3 length is 16 residues. CDR3 coding DNA: TGCGCCAGCAGCCCTGGTTTGGTTAGCGGGGGGTACGAGCAGTACTTC. Protein: CASSPGLVSGGYEQYF.

The table lists this clone with a few counts. This rearrangement joins TRBV27 to TRBJ1-2, with a possible D match to TRBD1 (6 bases). V was trimmed by 6 bases and J by 7 bases, leaving 12 bases between them. The CDR3 consists of 12 residues. Germline V gene lookup returns CDR1 MNHEY and CDR2 SMNVEV (reference sequence). The DNA of the CDR3 is TGTGCCAGCAGCAACAGGGCTTCTGGCTACACCTTC. This gives the protein CASSNRASGYTF.

V usage is TRBV7-7 and J usage is TRBJ2-1; TRBD2 matches 16 bases. Germline V gives CDR1 SSHAT, CDR2 FNYEAQ (reference sequence). The CDR3 spans 17 residues. The CDR3 region has the DNA TGTGCTTCACCGGGACTAGCGGGGGGGCCGAGCTACAATGAGCAGTTCTTC. It is translated as CASPGLAGGPSYNEQFF.

This clone has more than one count but fewer than ten. The gene calls are TRBV5-4 and TRBJ1-6, with D perhaps TRBD1 (5 bases). Germline-derived CDR1 and CDR2 are SGHNT and YYREEE (reference sequence). This CDR3 region has 12 residues. V was cut by 5 bases and J by 9 bases, with 9 bases left in between. CDR3 residues: CASSQTGSPLHF. CDR3 in DNA: TGTGCCAGCAGTCAAACAGGTTCACCCCTCCACTTT. Combining the CDR3 with reference TRBV5-4 and TRBJ1-6 gives the whole variable domain ETGVTQSPTHLIKTRGQQVTLRCSSQSGHNTVSWYQQALGQGPQFIFQYYREEENGRGNFPPRFSGLQFPNYSSELNVNALELDDSALYLCASSQTGSPLHFGNGTRLTVT.

This CDR3 is CASSQPTTGDYEQYF. The CDR3 DNA follows: TGCGCCAGCAGCCAACCAACGACAGGCGACTACGAGCAGTACTTC. This sequence joins TRBV4-1 and TRBJ2-7; D possibly corresponds to TRBD1 (6 bases). Germline CDR1 MGHRA, CDR2 YSYEKL. The CDR3 totals 15 residues. Deletions cut 2 bases from V and 3 bases from J, with 14 bases between.

This clone came up a few times. The chain recombines TRBV5-1 with TRBJ2-1, with 11 bases fitting TRBD2. The CDR3 runs 15 residues. Germline lookup yields CDR1 SGHRS and CDR2 YFSETQ. V shed 4 bases, J shed 4 bases, and the junction held 4 bases outside the gene matches. DNA for the CDR3: TGCGCCAGCAGCACAGTAGCGGGAGGGTACAATGAGCAGTTCTTC. This encodes CASSTVAGGYNEQFF.

With regard to this clone: Its ends do not fully match the called genes, so a read error is possible. The chain employs TRBV7-9 and TRBJ2-7; 8 bases agree with TRBD1. The germline CDR1 and CDR2 sequences are SEHNR and FQNEAQ (reference sequence). This CDR3 is built from 16 residues. CDR3 sequence reads: CSSSLAPGGMSYEQYF. The CDR3, as DNA: TGTTCCAGCAGCTTAGCCCCAGGGGGCATGTCCTACGAGCAGTACTTC.

The chain is built from TRBV6-1 and TRBJ1-1, with no clear D. The CDR3 covers 13 residues. CDR1 and CDR2 from the germline V gene are MNHNS and SASEGT. Trimming took off 4 bases at V and 4 bases at J, with 10 bases between the two ends. CDR3 DNA sequence: TGTGCCAGCAGTGTGGTGAGTGGCACTGAAGCTTTCTTT. This translates into CASSVVSGTEAFF.

V gene TRBV2 combines with J gene TRBJ2-7; tentatively, D is TRBD2 (6 bases). The germline V gene has CDR1 SNHLY and CDR2 FYNNEI. CDR3 length: 8 residues. Trimming pared 8 bases from V and 13 bases from J, leaving 9 bases between. The CDR3 region has the DNA TGTGCCAGCGGGCGGGAATACTTC. This encodes CASGREYF.

The J gene is TRBJ2-2, the V gene TRBV28; 9 bases fit TRBD2. Germline-derived CDR1 and CDR2 are MDHEN and SYDVKM. V was pared by 6 bases and J by 8 bases, with 28 bases of the junction left unmatched. CDR3 size: 21 residues. CDR3 amino acids: CASSPPRWGRRAGGSPGELFF. CDR3 DNA sequence: TGTGCCAGCAGCCCCCCCCGGTGGGGCCGAAGAGCGGGGGGAAGCCCTGGGGAGCTGTTTTTT. The entire variable domain, with the rest obtained from reference TRBV28 and TRBJ2-2, is as follows: DVKVTQSSRYLVKRTGEKVFLECVQDMDHENMFWYRQDPGLGLRLIYFSYDVKMKEKGDIPEGYSVSREKKERFSLILESASTNQTSMYLCASSPPRWGRRAGGSPGELFFGEGSRLTVL.

This chain uses TRBV18 with TRBJ2-5; TRBD2 agrees at 10 bases. Trimming removed 3 bases from V and 2 bases from J; junction bases left unmatched: 6. The CDR3 length is 16 residues. The germline CDR1 and CDR2 sequences are KGHSH and LQKENI. Written as DNA, the CDR3 is TGTGCCAGCTCACCGTTTAGCGGGGGGCTTCAAGAGACCCAGTACTTC. The encoded protein is CASSPFSGGLQETQYF. Using reference TRBV18 and TRBJ2-5 for the parts outside the CDR3, the full variable domain is NAGVMQNPRHLVRRRGQEARLRCSPMKGHSHVYWYRQLPEEGLKFMVYLQKENIIDESGMPKERFSAEFPKEGPSILRIQQVVRGDSAAYFCASSPFSGGLQETQYFGPGTRLLVL.

V and J are TRBV6-5 and TRBJ2-7; no reliable D call. Germline V CDR1 and CDR2: MNHEY, SVGAGI. The CDR3 is 11 residues long. Trimming took off 7 bases at V and 5 bases at J, with 9 bases between the two ends. CDR3 amino acids: CASNSLNEQYF. CDR3 in DNA: TGTGCCAGCAATTCCCTAAACGAGCAGTACTTC.